This T cell receptor beta chain was sequenced during a study of siplizumab effects on memory and regulatory T cells. Per-sample assaying covered roughly 10^5 TCR templates. Assay used: immunoSEQ multiplex PCR; TCRdb lists only in-frame clones, some missing. The sample has 56,000 or so clones; around 97% are singletons. Trimming removed 4 bases from V and 1 base from J; junction bases left unmatched: 9. From germline, CDR1 is SNHLY and CDR2 FYNNEI. The CDR3 extends over 17 amino acids. In this sample, this clone turned up once. The sequenced material came from naive CD8+ T cells sorted from blood. The receptor was derived from a human donor in good health. This chain uses TRBV2 with TRBJ2-1; 8 bases agree with TRBD1. This CDR3 is CASSGETGDNSYNEQFF. Written as DNA, the CDR3 is TGTGCCAGCAGTGGGGAGACAGGGGATAATTCCTACAATGAGCAGTTCTTC.